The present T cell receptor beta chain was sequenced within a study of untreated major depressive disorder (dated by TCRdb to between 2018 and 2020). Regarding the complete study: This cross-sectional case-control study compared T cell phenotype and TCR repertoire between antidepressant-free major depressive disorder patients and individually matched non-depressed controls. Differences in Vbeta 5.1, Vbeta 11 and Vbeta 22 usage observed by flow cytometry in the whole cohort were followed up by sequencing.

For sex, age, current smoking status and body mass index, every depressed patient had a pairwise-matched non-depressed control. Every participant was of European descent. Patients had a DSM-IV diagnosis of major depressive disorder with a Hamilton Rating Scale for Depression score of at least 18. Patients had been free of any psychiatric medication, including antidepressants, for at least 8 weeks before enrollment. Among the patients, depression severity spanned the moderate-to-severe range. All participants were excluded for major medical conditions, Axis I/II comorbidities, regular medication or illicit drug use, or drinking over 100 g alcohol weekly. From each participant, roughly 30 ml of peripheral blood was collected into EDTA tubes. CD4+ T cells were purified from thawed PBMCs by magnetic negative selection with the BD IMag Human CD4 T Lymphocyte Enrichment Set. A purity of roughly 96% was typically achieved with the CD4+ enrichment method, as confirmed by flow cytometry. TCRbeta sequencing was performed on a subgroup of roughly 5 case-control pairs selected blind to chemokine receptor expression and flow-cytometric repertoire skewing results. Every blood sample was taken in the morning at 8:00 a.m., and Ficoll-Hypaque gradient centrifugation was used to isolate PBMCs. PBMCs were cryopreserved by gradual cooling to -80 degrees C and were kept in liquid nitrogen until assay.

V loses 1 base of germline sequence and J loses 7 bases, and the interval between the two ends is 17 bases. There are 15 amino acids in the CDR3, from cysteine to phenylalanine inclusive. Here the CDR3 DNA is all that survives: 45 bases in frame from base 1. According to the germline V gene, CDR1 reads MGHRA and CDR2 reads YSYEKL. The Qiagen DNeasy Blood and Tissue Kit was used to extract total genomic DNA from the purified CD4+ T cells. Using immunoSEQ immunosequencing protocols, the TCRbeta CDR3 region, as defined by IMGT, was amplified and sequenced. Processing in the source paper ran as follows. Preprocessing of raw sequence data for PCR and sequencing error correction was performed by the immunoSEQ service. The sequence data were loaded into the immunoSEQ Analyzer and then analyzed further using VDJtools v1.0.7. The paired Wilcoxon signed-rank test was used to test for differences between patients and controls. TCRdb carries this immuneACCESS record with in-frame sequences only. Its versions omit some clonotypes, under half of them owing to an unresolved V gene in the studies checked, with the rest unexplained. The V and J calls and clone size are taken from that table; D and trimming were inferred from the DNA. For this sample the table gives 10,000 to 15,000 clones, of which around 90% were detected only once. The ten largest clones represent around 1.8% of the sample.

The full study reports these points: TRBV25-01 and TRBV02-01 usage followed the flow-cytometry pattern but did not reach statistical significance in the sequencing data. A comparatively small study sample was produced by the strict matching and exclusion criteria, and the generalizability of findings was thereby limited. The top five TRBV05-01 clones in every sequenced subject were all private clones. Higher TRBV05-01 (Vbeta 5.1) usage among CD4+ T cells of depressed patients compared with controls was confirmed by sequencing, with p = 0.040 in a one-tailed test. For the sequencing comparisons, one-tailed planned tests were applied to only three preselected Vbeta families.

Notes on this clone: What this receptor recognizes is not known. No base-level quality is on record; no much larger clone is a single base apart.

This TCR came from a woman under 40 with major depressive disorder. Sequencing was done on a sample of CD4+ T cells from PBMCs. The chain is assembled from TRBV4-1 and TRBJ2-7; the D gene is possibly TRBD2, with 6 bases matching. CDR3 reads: CASSQAGGTTGEQYF. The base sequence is TGCGCCAGCAGCCAAGCGGGCGGGACCACGGGGGAGCAGTACTTC.